This passage covers 11 T cell receptor beta chains from one sample sequenced in a study of blood T cell repertoires in COVID-19. The protocol was immunoSEQ multiplex PCR, while the TCRdb copy is restricted to in-frame clones and leaves out a portion. The sample holds around 50,000 clones; around four fifths are singletons and the top ten take over 4.5%. The sequenced sample consisted of peripheral blood. These TCRs come from a human donor in a cohort sampled during active COVID-19.

The CDR3 loop reads CASSSGTDLYEQYF. DNA of the CDR3: TGTGCCAGCAGCTCTGGGACAGACCTCTACGAGCAGTACTTC. The chain joins TRBV7-2 to TRBJ2-7, with TRBD1 identical over 7 bases. The CDR3 is made up of 14 amino acids. V lost 4 bases, J lost 3 bases, and 6 bases stayed unmatched. The germline V gene encodes CDR1 SGHTA and CDR2 FQGNSA. The variable domain in full, completed from reference TRBV7-2 and TRBJ2-7, reads GAGVSQSPSNKVTEKGKDVELRCDPISGHTALYWYRQSLGQGLEFLIYFQGNSAPDKSGLPSDRFSAERTGGSVSTLTIQRTQQEDSAVYLCASSSGTDLYEQYFGPGTRLTVT.

The chain recombines TRBV9 with TRBJ1-3; 7 bases match TRBD1. CDR1 is SGDLS and CDR2 is YYNGEE in the germline V gene. This CDR3 region has 17 residues. V lost 4 bases to trimming and J lost 0 bases; unmatched junction nucleotides: 10. The CDR3 DNA sequence: TGTGCCAGCAGCCTCTACGGGACAGCTACCTCTGGAAACACCATATATTTT. Amino acid sequence: CASSLYGTATSGNTIYF.

The chain recombines TRBV30 with TRBJ2-3; TRBD2 agrees at 15 bases. The trim removed 2 bases at V and 6 bases at J, leaving 6 bases unmatched. CDR3 length: 16 residues. Germline V lookup: CDR1 GTSNPN, CDR2 SVGIG (reference sequence). Here the CDR3 reads CAWSKGLAGGGDTQYF. The CDR3 nucleotides are TGTGCCTGGAGTAAGGGACTAGCGGGGGGCGGGGATACGCAGTATTTT.

The chain joins TRBV27 to TRBJ1-1; 8 bases agree with TRBD1. Germline lookup yields CDR1 MNHEY and CDR2 SMNVEV (reference sequence). The length of the CDR3 is 14 residues. V trimming: 4 bases; J trimming: 1 base; junction bases outside the gene matches: 2. For the CDR3, the DNA is TGTGCCAGCAGTTGGGACAGGACGAACACTGAAGCTTTCTTT. Translating gives CASSWDRTNTEAFF.

The V and J genes are TRBV11-3 and TRBJ2-3, with 7 nucleotides matching TRBD2. Losses at the gene ends were 5 bases for V and 4 bases for J; bases not matched to a gene: 6. In germline, CDR1 is SGHNT, CDR2 YENEEA. The CDR3 extends over 14 amino acids. The CDR3 region has the DNA TGTGCCAGCAGCCCCGGACTAGGAGCAGATACGCAGTATTTT. As protein: CASSPGLGADTQYF.

The chain recombines TRBV7-2 with TRBJ1-6; perhaps TRBD1 as D (5 bases). The germline gives CDR1 SGHTA, CDR2 FQGNSA. The V gene lost 5 bases and the J gene lost 10 bases, with 12 bases spanning the gap. The CDR3 totals 13 residues. In DNA, the CDR3 is TGTGCCAGCAGCCAAGTTGGGGCGTCACCCCTCCACTTT. Encoded protein: CASSQVGASPLHF. Full variable domain (rest looked up from reference TRBV7-2 and TRBJ1-6): GAGVSQSPSNKVTEKGKDVELRCDPISGHTALYWYRQSLGQGLEFLIYFQGNSAPDKSGLPSDRFSAERTGGSVSTLTIQRTQQEDSAVYLCASSQVGASPLHFGNGTRLTVT.

A few counts support this clone. The V gene is TRBV7-8, the J gene TRBJ2-3; 7 nucleotides align to TRBD2. V lost 5 bases, J lost 2 bases, and 10 bases stayed unmatched. This CDR3 is 16 amino acids long. In germline, CDR1 is SGHVS, CDR2 FQNEAQ. The DNA for the CDR3 is TGTGCCAGCAGCCCCCGCTCCGGGACTAACACAGATACGCAGTATTTT. It is translated as CASSPRSGTNTDTQYF.

The chain carries TRBV5-1 and TRBJ2-6; D perhaps matches TRBD1 (6 bases). From germline, CDR1 is SGHRS and CDR2 YFSETQ. The V end was cut by 5 bases, the J end by 1 base, with 7 bases between. This CDR3 comprises 14 residues. CDR3 sequence (DNA): TGCGCCAGCAGTACAGGGTCTGGGGCCAACGTCCTGACTTTC. It specifies CASSTGSGANVLTF.

The chain uses TRBV27 and TRBJ2-7; 7 bases fit TRBD1. This CDR3 comprises 16 residues. Germline-derived CDR1 and CDR2 are MNHEY and SMNVEV (reference sequence). After removal of 6 bases from V and 1 base from J, the junction contained 12 bases not matched to a gene. The CDR3, as DNA: TGTGCCAGCAGGCCAAATGACAGGGACCCTTCCTACGAGCAGTACTTC. It specifies CASRPNDRDPSYEQYF.

A note on this clone: Lacking the conserved final phenylalanine or tryptophan, this CDR3 likely reflects a read error. The DNA is omitted, as the CDR3 cannot be located on it reliably, and the CDR3 follows TCRdb's listing. The chain couples TRBV5-8 to TRBJ2-3; TRBD2 is taken as the D call from the table, unchecked against the DNA. The germline CDR1 and CDR2 sequences are SGHTS and YDEGEE. The CDR3 is made up of 14 amino acids, end residues included. The chain's CDR3 is CASSFRAGTSGAPG.

This clone appeared once. The chain is built from TRBV27 and TRBJ2-2; tentative D call: TRBD2 (6 bases). V lost 3 bases to trimming and J lost 8 bases, with 10 bases between them. Germline CDR1 is MNHEY and CDR2 is SMNVEV (reference sequence). The CDR3 sequence is 13 residues long. CDR3 sequence: CASSFGGLGELFF. CDR3 in DNA: TGTGCCAGCAGTTTCGGGGGTCTAGGGGAGCTGTTTTTT.